The following is a T cell receptor beta chain sequence with its context. Its target is not known. The source of the sample is a study of shared clonotypes between healthy human individuals. Overall study results and limits: The naive CD4 repertoires of a handful of donors were compared, and around 4.9% of clonotypes were shared. Generation probabilities of non-shared clonotypes were lower (relative to those shared by all four donors).

Germline CDR1 and CDR2: SGHTS and YDEGEE. This CDR3 region has 13 residues. V was pared by 4 bases and J by 10 bases, with 7 bases of the junction left unmatched. Generated by immunoSEQ multiplex PCR, the TCRdb table keeps only in-frame clones and is missing some. The sample has roughly 2.4 million clones, almost 96% seen once. Among the donors, all were Caucasian adults who lived in Nashville, Tennessee. Negatively enriched CD4+ T cells were divided by CD45RA into naive and memory. This TCR came from a young man in good health. The rearrangement uses TRBV5-8 and TRBJ2-7; 11 bases fit TRBD2. Material for sequencing was naive CD4+ T cells sorted from blood. Described subset: CD45RA+ positively selected. The CDR3 spells CASSGLAGSPQYF. CDR3 bases: TGTGCCAGCAGCGGACTAGCGGGTTCCCCCCAGTACTTC.